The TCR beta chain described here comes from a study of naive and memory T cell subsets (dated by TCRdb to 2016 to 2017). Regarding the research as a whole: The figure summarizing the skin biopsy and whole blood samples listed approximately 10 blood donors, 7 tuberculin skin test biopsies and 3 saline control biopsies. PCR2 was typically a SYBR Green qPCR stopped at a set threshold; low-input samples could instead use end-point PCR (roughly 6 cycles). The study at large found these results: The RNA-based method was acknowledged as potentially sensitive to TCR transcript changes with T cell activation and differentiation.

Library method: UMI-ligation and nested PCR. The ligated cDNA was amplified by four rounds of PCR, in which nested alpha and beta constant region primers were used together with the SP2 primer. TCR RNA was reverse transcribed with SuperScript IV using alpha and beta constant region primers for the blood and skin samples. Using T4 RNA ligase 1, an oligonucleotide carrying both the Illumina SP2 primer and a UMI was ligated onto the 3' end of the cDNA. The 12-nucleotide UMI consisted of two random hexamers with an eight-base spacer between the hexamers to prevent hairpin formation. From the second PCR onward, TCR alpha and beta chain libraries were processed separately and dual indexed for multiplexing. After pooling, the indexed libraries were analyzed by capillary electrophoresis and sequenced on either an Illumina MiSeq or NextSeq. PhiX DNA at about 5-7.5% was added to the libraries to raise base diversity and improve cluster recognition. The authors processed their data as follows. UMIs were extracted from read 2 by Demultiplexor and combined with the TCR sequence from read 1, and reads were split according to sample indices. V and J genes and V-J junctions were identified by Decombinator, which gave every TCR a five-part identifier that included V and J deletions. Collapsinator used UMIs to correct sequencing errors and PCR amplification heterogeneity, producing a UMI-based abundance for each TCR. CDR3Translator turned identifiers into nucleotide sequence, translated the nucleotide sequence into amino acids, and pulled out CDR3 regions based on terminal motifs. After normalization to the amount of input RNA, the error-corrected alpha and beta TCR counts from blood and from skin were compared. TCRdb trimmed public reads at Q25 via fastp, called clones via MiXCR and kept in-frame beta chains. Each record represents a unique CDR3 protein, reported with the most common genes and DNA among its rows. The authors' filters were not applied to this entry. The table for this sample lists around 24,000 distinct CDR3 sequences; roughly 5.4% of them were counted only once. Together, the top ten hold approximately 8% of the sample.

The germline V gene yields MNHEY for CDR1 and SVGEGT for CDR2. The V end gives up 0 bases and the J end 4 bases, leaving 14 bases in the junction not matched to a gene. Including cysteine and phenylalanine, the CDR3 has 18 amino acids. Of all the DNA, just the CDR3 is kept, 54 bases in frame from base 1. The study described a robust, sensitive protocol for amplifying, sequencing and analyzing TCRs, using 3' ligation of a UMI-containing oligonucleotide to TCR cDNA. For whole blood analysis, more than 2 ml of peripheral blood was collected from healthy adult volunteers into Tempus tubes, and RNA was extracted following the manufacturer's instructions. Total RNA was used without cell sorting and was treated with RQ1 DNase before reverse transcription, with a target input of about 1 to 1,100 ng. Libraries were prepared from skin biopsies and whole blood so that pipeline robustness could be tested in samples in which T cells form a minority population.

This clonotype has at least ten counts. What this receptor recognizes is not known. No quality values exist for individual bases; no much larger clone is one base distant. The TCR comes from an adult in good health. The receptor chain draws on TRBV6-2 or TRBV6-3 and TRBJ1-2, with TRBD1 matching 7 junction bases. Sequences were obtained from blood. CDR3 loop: CASSYSTRGSRKAYGYTF. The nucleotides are TGTGCCAGCAGTTACTCGACCAGGGGGTCGCGGAAGGCCTATGGCTACACCTTC.